The rows below give T cell receptor beta chains drawn from one sample of a study of blood T cell repertoires in COVID-19. Clones were sequenced by immunoSEQ multiplex PCR, and TCRdb holds only the in-frame ones, with some missing. The sample lists over 200,000 clones, roughly 80% seen once, with about 7.4% in the top ten. The sequencing sample was made of peripheral blood. The receptors originated from a woman older than 75 with acute or convalescent COVID-19. The CDR3 runs from the conserved cysteine through the conserved F or W. D genes are given only for firm matches. Some rows mark clone size as missing; the rest say once, few, many or name a class of expanded clone.

cdr3_aa,cdr3_nt,d_call,j_call,cdr3_length,clone_size,v_call
CSASSLAANEQFF,TGCAGTGCTAGTTCCCTAGCGGCGAATGAGCAGTTCTTC,TRBD2,TRBJ2-1,13,NA,TRBV20-1
CASSEGGVTEAFF,TGTGCCAGCAGCGAAGGGGGAGTCACTGAAGCTTTCTTT,NA,TRBJ1-1,13,NA,TRBV7-2
CASSYRYEQYF,TGTGCCAGCAGTTACCGGTACGAGCAGTACTTC,NA,TRBJ2-7,11,NA,TRBV6-2/TRBV6-3
CSVELGGGYEQYF,TGCAGCGTTGAACTAGGGGGCGGATACGAGCAGTACTTC,TRBD1,TRBJ2-7,13,NA,TRBV29-1
CASSQGGGMGNEQFF,TGCGCCAGCAGCCAGGGGGGCGGGATGGGGAATGAGCAGTTCTTC,NA,TRBJ2-1,15,NA,TRBV5-1
CASSPGALPTYSGNTIYF,TGCGCCAGCAGCCCCGGAGCGCTTCCTACCTACTCTGGAAACACCATATATTTT,NA,TRBJ1-3,18,NA,TRBV4-1
CAWSEQGNTEAFF,TGTGCCTGGAGTGAGCAGGGGAACACTGAAGCTTTCTTT,NA,TRBJ1-1,13,few,TRBV30
CASRLGQYGHYEQYF,TGTGCCAGCAGGCTCGGACAGTATGGCCACTACGAGCAGTACTTC,NA,TRBJ2-7,15,NA,TRBV5-6
CASSPNRGYGYTF,TGTGCCAGCAGCCCTAATAGGGGATATGGCTACACCTTC,NA,TRBJ1-2,13,NA,TRBV7-3
CAISVNTQGTGELFF,TGTGCCATCAGTGTAAACACTCAGGGGACCGGGGAGCTGTTTTTT,NA,TRBJ2-2,15,NA,TRBV10-3
CASSVGRLQETQYF,TGTGCCAGCAGTGTGGGCAGACTACAAGAGACCCAGTACTTC,NA,TRBJ2-5,14,NA,TRBV2
CASSQGPNSNYGYTF,TGTGCCAGCAGCCAAGGTCCCAACAGTAACTATGGCTACACCTTC,NA,TRBJ1-2,15,NA,TRBV3-1/TRBV3-2